One TCR beta chain is described in this entry. In the authors' workflow: The authors estimated nucleated cell counts from reference gene primer amplification. Libraries were prepared by immunoSEQ multiplex PCR; TCRdb keeps only in-frame clonotypes and omits some of them. V and J calls and clone size come straight from that table; D and trimming were deduced from the DNA. The top ten hold about 12% of the sample, which has some 210,000 clones, around 80% seen once. This record comes from a study of blood T cell repertoires in COVID-19. Study as a whole: Samples representing acute and convalescent COVID-19 were sourced from the United States, Italy and Spain.

Sequenced sample: peripheral blood. This receptor was obtained from a middle-aged woman with acute or convalescent COVID-19.

CDR3 region: CASMGQLRSTDTQYF. The CDR3 nucleotides are TGTGCCAGCATGGGACAGCTACGATCGACAGATACGCAGTATTTT. This chain joins TRBV2 and TRBJ2-3; 7 bases agree with TRBD1. CDR1 and CDR2 (germline): SNHLY, FYNNEI. V dropped 7 bases and J dropped 3; count of bases not matched to a gene: 10. The CDR3 totals 15 residues.